These 4 T cell receptor beta chains were sequenced from one sample in a study of regulatory T cells. The primer mix had 52 TRBV and 13 TRBJ primers. The method was immunoSEQ multiplex PCR; TCRdb's version includes in-frame clones alone and lacks a portion of them. The profile covers some 10,000 clones, with about 80% appearing a single time and 10% taken by the ten largest. The sequenced material came from CD8+ T cells sorted from blood. All receptors derive from a person aged 18 to 35 with CD3G deficiency.

The genes are TRBV27 and TRBJ2-2; tentatively, D is TRBD1 (6 bases). This CDR3 is built from 15 residues. CDR1 MNHEY and CDR2 SMNVEV come from the germline V gene (reference sequence). V was cut by 0 bases and J by 5 bases, with 10 bases left in between. CDR3 sequence: CASSLSTQGTGELFF. For the CDR3, the DNA is TGTGCCAGCAGTTTATCAACCCAGGGGACCGGGGAGCTGTTTTTT.

V is TRBV28 and J is TRBJ1-2; 11 positions match TRBD1. CDR3 length: 17 amino acids. The V gene end was trimmed by 3 bases and the J gene end by 5 bases; junction bases not matched to a gene: 11. CDR1 is MDHEN, CDR2 SYDVKM, per germline. The CDR3 sequence is CASSLGQGGRGIYGYTF. The CDR3 coding sequence is TGTGCCAGCAGTTTGGGACAGGGGGGGCGCGGGATTTATGGCTACACCTTC.

Notes on this clone: This sample also contains other DNA sequences that code for the same CDR3. The chain's CDR3 is CASSLLGTGELFF. CDR3 sequence (DNA): TGTGCCAGCAGTTTATTAGGCACCGGGGAGCTGTTTTTT. The chain joins TRBV28 to TRBJ2-2; D is unclear. There are 13 residues in the CDR3. CDR1 and CDR2 (germline): MDHEN, SYDVKM. With 1 base removed from V and 4 bases from J, the gap between germline ends came to 4 bases.

The J gene is TRBJ1-1, the V gene TRBV6-1; D uncertain. The germline V gene has CDR1 MNHNS and CDR2 SASEGT. The CDR3 is made up of 13 amino acids. Trimming removed 4 bases at V and 3 bases at J, with 9 bases between. CDR3 in DNA: TGTGCCAGCAGTGTCGGTGGGTACACTGAAGCTTTCTTT. As protein: CASSVGGYTEAFF.